Each of the 7 T cell receptor beta chains below was sequenced from the same sample in a study of blood T cell repertoires in COVID-19. Produced via immunoSEQ multiplex PCR; TCRdb's table is partial and in-frame only. The sample holds approximately 190,000 clones, 80% to 90% seen once. The sample comprised peripheral blood. The receptors stem from a man older than 75 with acute or convalescent COVID-19.

CDR3 in DNA: TGTGCCACCAGTGATTTAGGACAGCAGAACACCGGGGAGCTGTTTTTT. As protein: CATSDLGQQNTGELFF. The chain links TRBV24-1 to TRBJ2-2, with a tentative D call TRBD1 (6 bases). Germline V lookup: CDR1 KGHDR, CDR2 SFDVKD. The V gene lost 1 base and the J gene lost 1 base, with 9 bases spanning the gap. The CDR3 is made up of 16 amino acids.

The V gene is TRBV4-1, the J gene TRBJ1-5; 9 positions match TRBD1. The CDR3 is 17 residues long. Germline CDR1 and CDR2: MGHRA and YSYEKL. V lost 0 bases, J lost 5 bases, and 8 bases stayed unmatched. CDR3 amino acids: CASSQEALQGAYQPQHF. The DNA for the CDR3 is TGCGCCAGCAGCCAAGAGGCCTTACAGGGGGCCTATCAGCCCCAGCATTTT.

The chain carries TRBV2 and TRBJ1-2; 7 bases are a match to TRBD1. From germline, CDR1 is SNHLY and CDR2 FYNNEI. This CDR3 is built from 13 residues. V lost 6 bases, J lost 3 bases, and 4 bases stayed unmatched. This CDR3 is CASRGDRYYGYTF. The CDR3 DNA is TGTGCCAGCAGGGGGGACAGATACTATGGCTACACCTTC. The variable domain in full, with the rest retrieved from reference TRBV2 and TRBJ1-2, is EPEVTQTPSHQVTQMGQEVILRCVPISNHLYFYWYRQILGQKVEFLVSFYNNEISEKSEIFDDQFSVERPDGSNFTLKIRSTKLEDSAMYFCASRGDRYYGYTFGSGTRLTVV.

Only a few counts were recorded for this clone. The rearrangement uses TRBV28 and TRBJ2-3; weak D call: TRBD1 (5 bases). The CDR3 contains 15 residues. Per the germline V gene, CDR1 is MDHEN and CDR2 is SYDVKM. Trimming left V 1 base short and J 2 bases short, with 10 bases between. CDR3 coding DNA: TGTGCCAGCAGTTTATCGCAGGGAAACACAGATACGCAGTATTTT. Translating it yields CASSLSQGNTDTQYF. The whole variable domain, filled in from reference TRBV28 and TRBJ2-3, reads DVKVTQSSRYLVKRTGEKVFLECVQDMDHENMFWYRQDPGLGLRLIYFSYDVKMKEKGDIPEGYSVSREKKERFSLILESASTNQTSMYLCASSLSQGNTDTQYFGPGTRLTVL.

The chain links TRBV6-1 to TRBJ2-7; 10 bases fit TRBD2. The germline V gene has CDR1 MNHNS and CDR2 SASEGT. There are 16 residues in the CDR3. Trimming took 2 bases from V and 4 from J; bases not matched to a gene: 8. This CDR3 reads CASSEFLGSGRYEQYF. The DNA for the CDR3 is TGTGCCAGCAGTGAATTCTTAGGTAGCGGGAGGTACGAGCAGTACTTC.

V is TRBV3-1 (or the pseudogene TRBV3-2) and J is TRBJ2-1, with 8 bases aligning to TRBD2. V trimming: 4 bases; J trimming: 2 bases; junction bases outside the gene matches: 4. This CDR3 comprises 15 residues. CDR1 and CDR2 (germline): LGHDT, YNNKEL (reference sequence). CDR3 in DNA: TGTGCCAGCAGCCGTAGCGGGACCGCCTACAATGAGCAGTTCTTC. This gives the protein CASSRSGTAYNEQFF.

The chain recombines TRBV7-9 with TRBJ2-2, with TRBD1 matching over 10 bases. With 2 bases clipped from V and 7 bases from J, the junction kept 7 bases outside the gene matches. CDR1 is SEHNR and CDR2 is FQNEAQ in the germline V gene (reference sequence). CDR3 length equals 16 residues. The CDR3 DNA is TGTGCCAGCAGCTTAAGGGGACAGGGGAGTGGCGGGGAGCTGTTTTTT. Residues: CASSLRGQGSGGELFF.